This is a list of T cell receptor beta chains from one sample in a study of human T cells and chemical hapten exposure. TCRdb fed the RACE reads into MiXCR, producing one record per CDR3 protein. The data show approximately 400,000 distinct CDR3 sequences, approximately 5.1% seen once. Sequenced here: whole blood, sampled in connection with sensitization to the hapten diphenylcyclopropenone (DPC). Receptors were obtained from a woman aged 50 to 65 with alopecia areata. Some clones in this sample may be carry-over from other donors' samples. Both conserved end residues are part of each CDR3. Fields, in order: V gene, J gene, clone size, D gene, CDR3 protein, CDR3 DNA. The D gene is left open where the match is weak. Clone size appears in some rows only: once, few, many, or a class for an expanded clone.

TRBV12-3/TRBV12-4	TRBJ2-2	few	-	CASRASGVNTGELFF	TGTGCCAGCAGGGCAAGCGGAGTGAACACCGGGGAGCTGTTTTTT
TRBV20-1	TRBJ1-5	many	TRBD1	CSATGGTGGNQPQHF	TGCAGTGCCACAGGCGGGACAGGGGGCAATCAGCCCCAGCATTTT
TRBV7-9	TRBJ1-4	few	-	CASSPAANEKLFF	TGTGCCAGCAGCCCCGCGGCTAATGAAAAACTGTTTTTT
TRBV29-1	TRBJ2-7	few	TRBD2	CSVEWAREGYEQYF	TGCAGCGTTGAATGGGCCAGGGAGGGATACGAGCAGTACTTC
TRBV7-6	TRBJ2-3	many	-	CASSQAGSDTQYF	TGTGCCAGCAGCCAGGCTGGTTCAGATACGCAGTATTTT
TRBV12-3/TRBV12-4	TRBJ1-3	many	-	CASRQGDSGNTIYF	TGTGCCAGCAGACAGGGTGACTCTGGAAACACCATATATTTT
TRBV27	TRBJ2-7	-	-	CASKPGRYTYEQYF	TGTGCCAGCAAACCGGGACGCTATACCTACGAGCAGTACTTC
TRBV29-1	TRBJ1-2	few	-	CSVDSADLGYTF	TGCAGCGTTGATTCGGCAGACTTGGGCTACACCTTC
TRBV3-1	TRBJ2-1	many	-	CASSQDRALNEQFF	TGTGCCAGCAGCCAAGACAGGGCACTCAATGAGCAGTTCTTC
TRBV29-1	TRBJ1-1	-	-	CSSEVGGMNTEAFF	TGCAGCTCCGAGGTGGGGGGAATGAACACTGAAGCTTTCTTT
TRBV6-5	TRBJ2-7	few	-	CASSYSRQATLKEQYF	TGTGCCAGCAGTTACTCGAGACAGGCTACCCTTAAGGAGCAGTACTTC
TRBV9	TRBJ2-1	few	-	CASSTTGWSYNEQFF	TGTGCCAGCAGCACAACAGGATGGTCCTACAATGAGCAGTTCTTC
TRBV6-5	TRBJ2-1	-	-	CASSYSPPGSSYNEQFF	TGTGCCAGCAGTTACTCGCCCCCAGGGAGCTCCTACAATGAGCAGTTCTTC
TRBV7-9	TRBJ1-5	many	TRBD1	CASSLGQANQPQHF	TGTGCCAGCAGTTTGGGACAGGCTAATCAGCCCCAGCATTTT
TRBV6-5	TRBJ2-3	many	-	CASSRNRGTDTQYF	TGTGCCAGCAGTAGAAATCGGGGCACAGATACGCAGTATTTT
TRBV12-5	TRBJ2-7	few	-	CASGLVLSPGRGYEQYF	TGTGCTAGTGGTTTGGTACTAAGTCCTGGCCGGGGGTACGAGCAGTACTTC
TRBV28	TRBJ2-4	few	TRBD1	CASSLSRGPAANIQYF	TGTGCCAGCAGTTTATCGAGGGGGCCCGCGGCTAACATTCAGTACTTC
TRBV5-6	TRBJ1-2	many	TRBD1	CASSWGTDYGYTF	TGTGCCAGCAGCTGGGGGACAGACTATGGCTACACCTTC
TRBV4-3	TRBJ1-1	few	TRBD1	CASSNAGRGSTEAFF	TGCGCCAGCAGCAATGCTGGCAGGGGGTCCACTGAAGCTTTCTTT
TRBV7-9	TRBJ2-5	many	-	CASSLRGDQETQYF	TGTGCCAGCAGCTTACGCGGCGACCAAGAGACCCAGTACTTC
TRBV7-8	TRBJ2-7	-	-	CASSLGQTGQYF	TGTGCCAGCAGCTTAGGACAGACAGGACAGTACTTC
TRBV6-5	TRBJ1-6	many	-	CASSYDYNSPLHF	TGTGCCAGCAGTTACGATTATAATTCACCCCTCCACTTT
TRBV28	TRBJ2-2	many	-	CASSRPLLVTGELFF	TGTGCCAGCAGCCGTCCCCTCTTGGTGACCGGGGAGCTGTTTTTT
TRBV3-1	TRBJ2-6	-	-	CASSQFLGTGANVLTF	TGTGCCAGCAGCCAGTTCCTCGGGACTGGGGCCAACGTCCTGACTTTC
TRBV6-6	TRBJ2-1	-	-	CASSSISSGEQFF	TGTGCCAGCAGTTCCATTAGTTCCGGTGAGCAGTTCTTC
TRBV29-1	TRBJ2-7	few	-	CSVADSYEQYF	TGCAGCGTTGCAGATTCCTACGAGCAGTACTTC
TRBV29-1	TRBJ2-7	few	-	CSVEQGAYEQYF	TGCAGCGTTGAACAGGGAGCCTACGAGCAGTACTTC
TRBV5-1	TRBJ1-4	-	-	CASSLVGETKKLFF	TGCGCCAGCAGCTTGGTCGGGGAAACGAAAAAACTGTTTTTT
TRBV12-3/TRBV12-4	TRBJ2-7	-	-	CASIGPEGEQYF	TGTGCCAGCATTGGACCGGAGGGGGAGCAGTACTTC
TRBV28	TRBJ2-1	many	TRBD2	CASSSAGGKFYEQFF	TGTGCCAGCAGTTCAGCGGGGGGTAAATTCTATGAGCAGTTCTTC
TRBV20-1	TRBJ2-7	many	-	CSARDSGGIGEQYF	TGCAGTGCTAGAGATTCCGGCGGGATCGGCGAGCAGTACTTC
TRBV28	TRBJ2-7	many	-	CASSFEPNLGTYEQYF	TGTGCCAGCAGTTTTGAGCCTAACCTCGGTACCTACGAGCAGTACTTC
TRBV20-1	TRBJ1-5	-	-	CSARDPGGTSNQPQHF	TGCAGTGCTAGAGATCCAGGAGGGACAAGCAATCAGCCCCAGCATTTT
TRBV6-2/TRBV6-3	TRBJ1-5	few	-	CASSYPRVGQPQHF	TGTGCCAGCAGTTACCCCCGGGTTGGCCAGCCCCAGCATTTT
TRBV3-1	TRBJ2-1	many	-	CASSQGVLNEQFF	TGTGCCAGCAGCCAAGGGGTTTTAAATGAGCAGTTCTTC
TRBV27	TRBJ1-1	many	-	CASGWGNTEAFF	TGTGCCAGCGGGTGGGGGAACACTGAAGCTTTCTTT